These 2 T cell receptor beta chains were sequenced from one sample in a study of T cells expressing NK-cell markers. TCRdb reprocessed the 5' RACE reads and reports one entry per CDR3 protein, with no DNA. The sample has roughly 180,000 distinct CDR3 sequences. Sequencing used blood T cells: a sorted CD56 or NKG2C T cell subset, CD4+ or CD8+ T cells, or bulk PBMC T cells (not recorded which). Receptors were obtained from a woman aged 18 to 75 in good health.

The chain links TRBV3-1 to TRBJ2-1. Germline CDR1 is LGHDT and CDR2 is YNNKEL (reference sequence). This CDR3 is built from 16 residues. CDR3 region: CASSQRLGDSYNEQFF.

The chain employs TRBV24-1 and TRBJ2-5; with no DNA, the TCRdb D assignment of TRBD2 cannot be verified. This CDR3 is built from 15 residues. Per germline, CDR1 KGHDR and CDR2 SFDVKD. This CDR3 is CATSQPSGRRETQYF.